This TCR beta chain was captured by sequencing in a study of OX40 agonist ivuxolimab in advanced cancers. About the study as a whole: The costimulatory receptor OX40 (CD134) was targeted by ivuxolimab, a fully human IgG2 agonistic monoclonal antibody. Intravenous ivuxolimab was administered to patients every 2 weeks at six dose levels: 0.01, 0.1, 0.3, 1.5, 3 and 10 mg/kg. Among the roughly 54 dose-escalation patients, some 20 had hepatocellular carcinoma, roughly 15 melanoma, 9 renal cell carcinoma and 9 head and neck cancer. In the dose-escalation cohort, roughly 82% of patients were male, and the mean age was around 65 years with a range of about 20 to 80. Prior anti-PD-1, anti-PD-L1 or anti-CTLA-4 therapy was permitted, and about two fifths of dose-escalation patients had received checkpoint inhibitors. Three dose-escalation patients achieved partial responses, one with hepatocellular carcinoma and two with cutaneous melanoma. Peripheral TCRbeta sequencing was intended to test whether TCR sequence diversity was altered and clonal T-cell expansion was caused by ivuxolimab. The paper reports the monotherapy dose-escalation portion (N ≈ 50 patients) of the phase I ivuxolimab trial. Beyond this particular receptor, the publication reports: Low levels of normalized T-cell clonal expansion were also seen in some patients who did not respond. In the 0.1-3.0 mg/kg groups, partial responders were among the patients with the lowest normalized peripheral clonal expansion, particularly in CD8+ T cells. After ivuxolimab, expanded clones were on average more numerous among CD8+ T cells than among CD4+ T cells. Clonal expansion of both CD4+ and CD8+ blood T cells was observed from baseline to week 6 at doses 0.1 to 3.0 mg/kg. The antigen specificity of the peripheral T cells that underwent clonal expansion was not determined.

To note about this clone: Its antigen is still unknown. The input lacks base qualities; no much larger clone sits a single base away.

Patients with a history of autoimmune disease or receiving systemic immunosuppression were excluded from the trial. In every dose cohort, peripheral blood was drawn for TCR sequencing at baseline, cycle 4 day 1, and cycle 7 day 1. The samples were drawn from a first-in-human, open-label, multicenter phase I dose-escalation trial of ivuxolimab. Adults with locally advanced or metastatic head and neck squamous cell, hepatocellular, melanoma or renal cell carcinoma were enrolled in the trial. Before TCR sequencing, CD4+ and CD8+ T cells were separately sorted from peripheral blood. Genomic DNA was extracted from sorted cells for sequencing of the TCRbeta CDR3 region. The immunoSEQ Assay was used for sequencing of TCRbeta CDR3 regions. The clones in this table, taken by TCRdb from immuneACCESS, are in-frame only. Not every clone is retained; where verified, under half of the shortfall comes from an unresolved V gene, and the cause of the rest is unknown. For this sample the table gives 65,000 to 80,000 clones, of which about 90% were detected only once. Together, the top ten hold approximately 10% of the sample.

The CDR3 runs 13 residues from the cysteine to the phenylalanine. CDR3 DNA only is kept here, 39 bases in frame from base 1. CDR1 LNHDA and CDR2 SQIVND were looked up in the germline V gene (reference sequence). V is cut by 4 bases and J by 6 bases, and the space between the germline ends is 12 bases. The TCR originated in an adult with an advanced solid tumor such as melanoma, head and neck, liver or kidney cancer. Sequenced material: CD4+ or CD8+ T cells sorted from blood, taken in a trial of the OX40 agonist ivuxolimab. The sequence joins TRBV19 to TRBJ1-1; too little of a D gene remains to name it. CDR3 protein: CASSNWEVAEAFF. The nucleotide sequence reads TGTGCCAGTAGTAACTGGGAGGTGGCTGAAGCTTTCTTT.